Each of the 9 T cell receptor beta chains below was sequenced from the same sample in a study of blood T cell repertoires in COVID-19. Using immunoSEQ multiplex PCR, the repertoire was profiled, and TCRdb retains in-frame clones only, with some absent. This repertoire shows fewer than 350,000 clones, roughly 86% found once; its top ten account for 7.8%. Sequenced: peripheral blood. The source of these receptors is a woman aged 50 to 65 who had recovered from COVID-19.

The genes are TRBV10-3 and TRBJ2-1; no reliable D call. This CDR3 comprises 15 residues. Trimming stripped 2 bases from V and 9 bases from J, with 17 bases between. Germline CDR1 reads ENHRY; CDR2 reads SYGVKD. The CDR3 DNA follows: TGTGCCATCAGTGAGCTCCCGATGGGTAGCAGTGAGCAGTTCTTC. Its protein product is CAISELPMGSSEQFF.

The chain has TRBV4-1 and TRBJ2-1; no clear D gene. Trimming removed 3 bases from V and 5 bases from J, with 14 bases in between. The CDR3 spans 15 residues. Germline CDR1 MGHRA, CDR2 YSYEKL. CDR3 residues: CASSQFEQRNNEQFF. The CDR3 coding sequence is TGCGCCAGCAGCCAGTTTGAACAGAGAAACAATGAGCAGTTCTTC.

The genes are TRBV6-1 and TRBJ1-1; no definite D call. Per germline, CDR1 MNHNS and CDR2 SASEGT. V was pared by 2 bases and J by 3 bases, with 7 bases between. This CDR3 is 13 amino acids long. The chain's CDR3 is CASSEIPDTEAFF. CDR3 nucleotides: TGTGCCAGCAGTGAAATCCCGGACACTGAAGCTTTCTTT.

The chain links TRBV2 to TRBJ2-7, with D tentatively TRBD2 (6 bases). The V end was cut by 10 bases, the J end by 3 bases, with 13 bases between. The CDR3 runs to 12 residues. In germline, CDR1 is SNHLY, CDR2 FYNNEI. CDR3 sequence (DNA): TGTGCCACCCGTTTCGGGGGCTACGAGCAGTACTTC. It encodes CATRFGGYEQYF.

The genes are TRBV24-1 and TRBJ2-1, with 9 bases aligning to TRBD1. This CDR3 spans 15 amino acids. V gave up 3 bases and J gave up 9 bases; unmatched junction bases: 8. Per germline, CDR1 KGHDR and CDR2 SFDVKD. CDR3 protein: CATSDLQGAEGEQFF. CDR3 sequence (DNA): TGTGCCACCAGTGATCTACAGGGGGCCGAGGGTGAGCAGTTCTTC.

The count of this clone is one. This chain links TRBV18 with TRBJ2-1, with 8 bases lining up with TRBD2. Germline V gene lookup returns CDR1 KGHSH and CDR2 LQKENI. J was trimmed by 4 bases and V by 2 bases; bases with no gene match: 10. The CDR3 covers 17 residues. The CDR3 nucleotides read TGTGCCAGCTCACCAGGTCTAGCGGGCACAAAATACAATGAGCAGTTCTTC. It translates to CASSPGLAGTKYNEQFF.

CDR3 in DNA: TGTGCCAGCAGCACGCACCCGCCGTCCCGGGACATTAACGTGGGGACCTACGAGCAGTACTTC. This translates into CASSTHPPSRDINVGTYEQYF. This rearrangement joins TRBV21-1 to TRBJ2-7; the tabulated D call, TRBD1, remains unverified against the DNA. TRBV21-1 is a pseudogene locus. This CDR3 is built from 21 residues.

This clone was observed a handful of times. The chain recombines TRBV27 with TRBJ1-6; 10 positions match TRBD1. V trimming: 2 bases; J trimming: 10 bases; junction bases outside the gene matches: 2. In germline, CDR1 is MNHEY, CDR2 SMNVEV (reference sequence). This CDR3 region has 14 residues. The CDR3 nucleotides are TGTGCCAGCAGTTTAGGGACAGGGGTCTCACCCCTCCACTTT. Translating it yields CASSLGTGVSPLHF.

The chain employs TRBV30 and TRBJ1-1; the D gene is possibly TRBD1 (5 bases). CDR3 length equals 13 residues. Trimming took 2 bases from V and 5 from J, leaving 12 bases between them. Per germline, CDR1 GTSNPN and CDR2 SVGIG (reference sequence). CDR3 coding DNA: TGTGCCTGGAGTACAGGAATGGGGACTGAAGCTTTCTTT. Amino acids: CAWSTGMGTEAFF.